What follows are 27 T cell receptor beta chains derived from one specimen sequenced in a study of cytomegalovirus exposure and HLA in healthy donors. The primer mix had 60 Vbeta and 13 Jbeta primers. Only in-frame clones appear in the TCRdb table, and some are missing; sequencing was by immunoSEQ multiplex PCR. The sample has roughly 150,000 clones, 75% to 80% seen once. The sample consisted of PBMCs. Every receptor here comes from a man younger than 45 in good health and CMV-seronegative.

V usage is TRBV7-9 and J usage is TRBJ2-7; the D is unclear. Trimming pared 2 bases from V and 6 bases from J, leaving 8 bases between. Germline values: CDR1 SEHNR, CDR2 FQNEAQ (reference sequence). CDR3 length equals 12 residues. CDR3 nucleotides: TGTGCCAGCAGCTTACTAGGCGGCGAGCAGTACTTC. As protein: CASSLLGGEQYF.

The rearrangement links TRBV9 to TRBJ2-1; 10 positions agree with TRBD2. This CDR3 has 17 residues. Looked up from germline, CDR1 is SGDLS and CDR2 is YYNGEE. V lost 2 bases to trimming and J lost 4 bases; unmatched junction nucleotides: 9. The DNA of the CDR3 is TGTGCCAGCAGCGTCGGAATAATAGCGGGAGGTTACAATGAGCAGTTCTTC. Encoded protein: CASSVGIIAGGYNEQFF.

The gene calls are TRBV12-1 and TRBJ2-7; the table assigns TRBD1, which was not confirmed against the DNA. TRBV12-1 is noted as a pseudogene. The CDR3 consists of 14 residues. The CDR3 sequence is CARSVRRGLYEQYF. The DNA of the CDR3 is TGTGCCAGAAGCGTACGGAGGGGGCTTTACGAGCAGTACTTC.

The gene calls are TRBV19 and TRBJ1-1; 7 bases map to TRBD1. With 5 bases clipped from V and 2 bases from J, the junction kept 2 bases outside the gene matches. Germline V gives CDR1 LNHDA, CDR2 SQIVND (reference sequence). The CDR3 length is 13 residues. The CDR3 is CASSGQANTEAFF. The CDR3 nucleotides read TGTGCCAGTAGTGGACAGGCAAACACTGAAGCTTTCTTT.

V gene TRBV7-8 combines with J gene TRBJ2-7; 11 bases line up with TRBD2. Germline values: CDR1 SGHVS, CDR2 FQNEAQ. This CDR3 region has 17 residues. Trimming at V came to 4 bases and at J to 3 bases, leaving 11 bases not matched to a gene. CDR3 bases: TGTGCCAGCAGCTCTTACACTAGCGGGAGTATGATCTACGAGCAGTACTTC. Its translation is CASSSYTSGSMIYEQYF.

Only one count was recorded for this clone. V is TRBV2 and J is TRBJ2-7; 7 nucleotides align to TRBD1. Germline CDR1 SNHLY, CDR2 FYNNEI. This CDR3 has 13 amino acids. V gave up 7 bases and J gave up 2 bases; unmatched junction bases: 5. CDR3 sequence (DNA): TGTGCCAGCATAGAACAGGGGCCCTACGAGCAGTACTTC. Its protein product is CASIEQGPYEQYF. Full variable domain (outside the CDR3, taken from reference TRBV2 and TRBJ2-7): EPEVTQTPSHQVTQMGQEVILRCVPISNHLYFYWYRQILGQKVEFLVSFYNNEISEKSEIFDDQFSVERPDGSNFTLKIRSTKLEDSAMYFCASIEQGPYEQYFGPGTRLTVT.

J is TRBJ2-7 and V is TRBV28, with TRBD2 matching over 10 bases. J gave up 3 bases and V 6 bases, and 11 bases lay outside the gene matches. Per germline, CDR1 MDHEN and CDR2 SYDVKM. The CDR3 has 16 residues. The CDR3 DNA reads as TGTGCCAGCAGCTCCTCAGCGGGAGGGCCGGACTACGAGCAGTACTTC. Protein sequence: CASSSSAGGPDYEQYF. Looking up the rest from reference TRBV28 and TRBJ2-7 gives the full variable domain: DVKVTQSSRYLVKRTGEKVFLECVQDMDHENMFWYRQDPGLGLRLIYFSYDVKMKEKGDIPEGYSVSREKKERFSLILESASTNQTSMYLCASSSSAGGPDYEQYFGPGTRLTVT.

The chain is built from TRBV13 and TRBJ2-1, with TRBD2 identical over 11 bases. The J segment lost 6 bases and the V segment lost 0 bases, leaving 1 base of the junction unmatched. Germline V gene sequence: CDR1 PRHDT, CDR2 FYEKMQ (reference sequence). The CDR3 runs to 15 residues. The DNA of the CDR3 is TGTGCCAGCAGCTTAGGACTAGCGGGAGTCAATGAGCAGTTCTTC. Translated, it gives CASSLGLAGVNEQFF.

The chain couples TRBV28 to TRBJ1-5, with D possibly matching TRBD1 (6 bases). Trimming took 2 bases from V and 7 from J, leaving 12 bases between them. Germline lookup yields CDR1 MDHEN and CDR2 SYDVKM. This CDR3 has 14 amino acids. The CDR3 spells CASSLPGGGQPQHF. DNA for the CDR3: TGTGCCAGCAGTTTACCCGGGGGGGGCCAGCCCCAGCATTTT.

The CDR3 nucleotides are TGTGCCAGCCGGGGAGGGGTCCAGCCCCAGCATTTT. Translation gives CASRGGVQPQHF. This chain connects TRBV27 to TRBJ1-5; D is possibly TRBD1 (5 bases). The CDR3 length is 12 residues. Trimming shortened V by 8 bases and J by 7 bases, and 12 bases separated the two germline ends. Germline V gives CDR1 MNHEY, CDR2 SMNVEV (reference sequence).

The V call is TRBV7-6, the J call TRBJ2-3, with 10 bases aligning to TRBD2. CDR3 length: 15 amino acids. The germline gives CDR1 SGHVS, CDR2 FNYEAQ. V was pared by 6 bases and J by 3 bases, with 6 bases of the junction left unmatched. This CDR3 reads CASRASGSFTDTQYF. Here the CDR3 DNA reads TGTGCCAGCAGAGCTAGCGGGAGCTTTACAGATACGCAGTATTTT.

This chain links TRBV29-1 with TRBJ2-3, with TRBD2 matching 7 bases. Trimming at V came to 5 bases and at J to 8 bases, leaving 7 bases not matched to a gene. The length of the CDR3 is 12 residues. Germline lookup yields CDR1 SQVTM and CDR2 ANQGSEA. CDR3 residues: CSVLGRVSTQYF. CDR3 nucleotide sequence: TGCAGCGTTCTAGGGAGGGTATCTACGCAGTATTTT.

This rearrangement joins TRBV5-1 to TRBJ2-3, with D possibly being TRBD1 (6 bases). The CDR3 totals 16 residues. Trimming left V 2 bases short and J 0 bases short, with 13 bases between. Germline CDR1 SGHRS, CDR2 YFSETQ. This CDR3 is CASSFGADSSTDTQYF. The CDR3, as DNA: TGCGCCAGCAGCTTCGGGGCGGACAGTAGCACAGATACGCAGTATTTT.

The CDR3 sequence is CAWPGGRYNEQFF. CDR3 nucleotides: TGTGCCTGGCCCGGCGGGAGGTACAATGAGCAGTTCTTC. J is TRBJ2-1 and V is TRBV2; 8 nucleotides match TRBD2. The germline V gene encodes CDR1 SNHLY and CDR2 FYNNEI. The ends lost 11 bases at V and 4 bases at J; junction bases unmatched: 7. The CDR3 consists of 13 residues.

The rearrangement links TRBV11-1 to TRBJ2-5; 9 bases agree with TRBD2. V shed 4 bases and J 5 bases; nucleotides not matched to a gene: 8. Germline CDR1 SGHAT, CDR2 FQDESV (reference sequence). The CDR3 runs 15 residues. The DNA of the CDR3 is TGTGCCAGCAGCTCGGTGGCGGGAGGGTGGGAGACCCAGTACTTC. Residues: CASSSVAGGWETQYF.

This clone was seen once. The chain uses TRBV5-6 and TRBJ2-3; D gene unclear. The CDR3 contains 15 residues. V was pared by 0 bases and J by 4 bases, with 12 bases between. CDR1 and CDR2 from the germline V gene are SGHDT and YYEEEE. CDR3 bases: TGTGCCAGCAGCTTGGGTGCTAGTACGTCAGATACGCAGTATTTT. Protein sequence: CASSLGASTSDTQYF.

This clone was counted a single time. The chain has TRBV4-2 and TRBJ2-1; 8 bases agree with TRBD2. This CDR3 contains 15 residues. The germline V gene encodes CDR1 LGHNA and CDR2 YNFKEQ. Unmatched junction bases numbered 4, after V lost 4 bases and J lost 2 bases. The CDR3 is CASSPRGGTYNEQFF. CDR3 DNA: TGTGCCAGCAGCCCTCGCGGGGGGACCTACAATGAGCAGTTCTTC.

The sample holds a few counts of this clone. The junction and the germline gene differ at one end; a read error may be behind it. The V and J genes are TRBV4-2 and TRBJ2-1; TRBD2 matches at 10 bases. The germline CDR1 and CDR2 sequences are LGHNA and YNFKEQ. The CDR3 has 17 amino acids. The DNA for the CDR3 is TGTGCCAGCAGCCAAGAAGGATCTAGCGGGAGCTACTATGAGCAGTTCTTC. As protein: CASSQEGSSGSYYEQFF.

This rearrangement joins TRBV7-8 to TRBJ2-7, with D perhaps TRBD2 (6 bases). Looked up from germline, CDR1 is SGHVS and CDR2 is FQNEAQ. Between the trimmed V and J ends, which lost 2 bases and 3 bases, there was a span of 14 bases. The CDR3 loop spans 15 amino acids. The CDR3 coding sequence is TGTGCCAGCAGCTTACGGGGCGGGATAAGCTACGAGCAGTACTTC. Translated: CASSLRGGISYEQYF.

The chain links TRBV6-1 to TRBJ2-5; D may be TRBD2 (7 bases). This CDR3 is 16 amino acids long. Per the germline V gene, CDR1 is MNHNS and CDR2 is SASEGT. With 0 bases removed from V and 4 bases from J, the gap between germline ends came to 15 bases. CDR3 sequence: CASSEAPGGHLETQYF. Written as DNA, the CDR3 is TGTGCCAGCAGTGAAGCTCCCGGGGGGCACTTAGAGACCCAGTACTTC.

This clone appeared a few times. The chain couples TRBV28 to TRBJ2-7, with 10 bases fitting TRBD2. From germline, CDR1 is MDHEN and CDR2 SYDVKM. V was clipped by 7 bases and J by 3 bases; unmatched bases: 6. This CDR3 contains 14 residues. The CDR3 bases are TGTGCCAGCACCCCCACTAGCGGGGTCTACGAGCAGTACTTC. It translates to CASTPTSGVYEQYF.

The V gene is TRBV9, the J gene TRBJ1-2; D is uncertain. Looked up from germline, CDR1 is SGDLS and CDR2 is YYNGEE. This CDR3 is 14 amino acids long. V lost 0 bases to trimming and J lost 4 bases, with 10 bases between them. In DNA, the CDR3 is TGTGCCAGCAGCGTAGGGACCGAGGGCTATGGCTACACCTTC. Translated: CASSVGTEGYGYTF.

The chain carries TRBV11-2 and TRBJ1-1; the D is unclear. CDR1 is SGHAT and CDR2 is FQNNGV in the germline V gene. V dropped 6 bases and J dropped 1 base, with 12 bases sitting between them. The CDR3 is 14 amino acids. The DNA of the CDR3 is TGTGCCAGCAGGACCACGGGAGGGAACACTGAAGCTTTCTTT. Translating gives CASRTTGGNTEAFF.

The chain is built from TRBV7-8 and TRBJ1-3; a weak D match, TRBD1 (5 bases). Germline CDR1 reads SGHVS; CDR2 reads FQNEAQ. The CDR3 covers 16 residues. With 5 bases removed from V and 8 bases from J, the gap between germline ends came to 22 bases. CDR3 protein: CASSHPKGLLGDTIYF. The DNA for the CDR3 is TGTGCCAGCAGCCATCCTAAGGGACTCCTTGGGGACACCATATATTTT.

This chain links TRBV9 with TRBJ2-2; 16 nucleotides line up with TRBD2. The CDR3 extends over 16 amino acids. V lost 7 bases, J lost 2 bases, and 2 bases stayed unmatched. The germline V gene has CDR1 SGDLS and CDR2 YYNGEE. Written as DNA, the CDR3 is TGTGCCAGCGGGACTAGCGGGAGGGCCAACACCGGGGAGCTGTTTTTT. Translation: CASGTSGRANTGELFF.

CDR3 amino acids: CASSTSGGTDTQYF. The DNA for the CDR3 is TGTGCCAGTAGTACTAGCGGGGGAACAGATACGCAGTATTTT. The genes are TRBV19 and TRBJ2-3; 10 bases match TRBD2. Germline V gene lookup returns CDR1 LNHDA and CDR2 SQIVND (reference sequence). The J segment lost 3 bases and the V segment lost 4 bases, leaving 1 base of the junction unmatched. The CDR3 contains 14 residues.

V is TRBV30 and J is TRBJ1-4; D ambiguous. The germline V gene has CDR1 GTSNPN and CDR2 SVGIG (reference sequence). V was shortened by 0 bases and J by 1 base, with 3 bases between the two germline ends. The CDR3 has 13 amino acids. The CDR3 reads CAWSVQTNEKLFF. The CDR3 DNA sequence: TGTGCCTGGAGTGTACAAACTAATGAAAAACTGTTTTTT.